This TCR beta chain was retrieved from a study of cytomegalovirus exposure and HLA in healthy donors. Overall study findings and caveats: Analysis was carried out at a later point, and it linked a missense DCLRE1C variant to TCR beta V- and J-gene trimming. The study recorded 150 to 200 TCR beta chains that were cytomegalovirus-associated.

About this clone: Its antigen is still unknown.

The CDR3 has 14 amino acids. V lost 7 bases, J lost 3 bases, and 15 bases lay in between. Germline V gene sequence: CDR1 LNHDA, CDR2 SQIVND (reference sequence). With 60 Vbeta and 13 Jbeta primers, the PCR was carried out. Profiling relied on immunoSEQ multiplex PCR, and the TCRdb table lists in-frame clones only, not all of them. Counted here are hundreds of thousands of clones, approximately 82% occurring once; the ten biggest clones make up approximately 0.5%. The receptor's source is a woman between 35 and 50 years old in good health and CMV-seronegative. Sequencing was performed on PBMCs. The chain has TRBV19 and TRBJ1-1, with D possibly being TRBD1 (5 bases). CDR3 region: CASTPLGVHTEAFF. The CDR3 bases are TGTGCCAGTACCCCCTTAGGGGTGCACACTGAAGCTTTCTTT.